The text below deals with one TCR beta chain. The CDR3 totals 15 residues. The germline CDR1 and CDR2 sequences are LGHDT and YNNKEL (reference sequence). V shed 3 bases, J shed 5 bases, and the junction held 9 bases outside the gene matches. The protocol was immunoSEQ multiplex PCR, while the TCRdb copy is restricted to in-frame clones and leaves out a portion. The sample carries some 95,000 clones, about 91% recorded once. The sample comes from a study of blood T cell repertoires in COVID-19. Whole-study context: COVID-19 samples collected from the United States, Italy and Spain covered acute and convalescent phases.

Source material: peripheral blood. The sequence came from a human donor with active COVID-19. The donor label of this sample is uncertain. This sequence joins TRBV3-1 (or the pseudogene TRBV3-2) and TRBJ2-5; 7 positions match TRBD2. The CDR3 is CASSHWMGGVETQYF. The CDR3 coding sequence is TGTGCCAGCAGCCATTGGATGGGGGGGGTGGAGACCCAGTACTTC.